This T cell receptor beta chain was recovered during a study of blood T cells in healthy people across ages. Study-wide results and caveats: Unsorted PBMCs ruled out conclusive naive versus antigen-experienced comparison. Older age coincided with a roughly linear decline in TCR beta diversity per million T cells.

Total RNA amounts of at least 5.5 micrograms were extracted per sample. About this clonotype itself: Its target is not known.

CDR1 and CDR2 (germline): SNHLY, FYNNEI. There are 14 residues in the CDR3. The J segment lost 7 bases and the V segment lost 6 bases, leaving 8 bases of the junction unmatched. It was with a sample-barcoded 5' primer and a J-beta primer mix that a second PCR of roughly 7 to 11 cycles was run. A single record per CDR3 protein comes from TCRdb applying MiXCR to the 5' RACE reads. The sample lists over 1,200,000 distinct CDR3 sequences; around 55% were seen once. The sequencing sample was made of blood. The receptor's source is a man younger than 30 in good health. J is TRBJ2-1 and V is TRBV2, with 8 positions matching TRBD2. The CDR3 is CASRVGRARNEQFF. The DNA of the CDR3 is TGTGCCAGCAGGGTCGGGAGGGCTAGGAATGAGCAGTTCTTC.